Listed below are T cell receptor beta chains from one sample, sequenced in a study of Graves' ophthalmopathy and Graves' hyperthyroidism. A single record per CDR3 protein comes from TCRdb applying MiXCR to the multiplex PCR reads. The table has almost 750,000 distinct CDR3 sequences, 35% to 50% seen once. Sequencing was carried out using peripheral blood. These receptors were taken from an adult man with Graves' ophthalmopathy. CDR3s include the opening cysteine and the closing phenylalanine or tryptophan. A D gene is named only where the DNA matches it firmly. Clone size is not always given. Where it is, it says once, few, many or a class for expanded clones.

d_call j_call clone_size v_call cdr3_nt cdr3_aa
NA TRBJ2-2 NA TRBV25-1 TGTGCCAGCAAACAACGGTCCTGCACCGGGGAGCTGTTTTTT CASKQRSCTGELFF
TRBD1 TRBJ1-5 NA TRBV20-1 TGCAGTGCCTTCGGGACAGGGCAAAATCAGCCCCAGCATTTT CSAFGTGQNQPQHF
NA TRBJ2-5 NA TRBV7-2 TGTGCCAGCAGCTTAAACTACCCTAGAGAGACCCAGTACTTC CASSLNYPRETQYF
TRBD1 TRBJ1-2 NA TRBV29-1 TGCAGCGTTGAAAGGGGGCAGAACTATGGCTACACCTTC CSVERGQNYGYTF
TRBD1 TRBJ2-2 NA TRBV25-1 TGTGCCAGCAGTCCACCGGTACAGGGGCTCACCGGGGAGCTGTTTTTT CASSPPVQGLTGELFF
NA TRBJ1-2 NA TRBV25-1 TGTGCCAGCAGCCCGAGCGGGGCCCTCTATGGCTACACCTTC CASSPSGALYGYTF
NA TRBJ1-2 NA TRBV16 TGTGCCAGCAGCCAAAAGCAGGGAAAGAGCTATGGCTACACCTTC CASSQKQGKSYGYTF
TRBD1 TRBJ1-4 NA TRBV2 TGTGCCAGCAGTGAGACAGGGGTTGGTACTAATGAAAAACTGTTTTTT CASSETGVGTNEKLFF
TRBD1 TRBJ2-5 once TRBV19 TGTGCCAGTAAGGGGGGACAGGGCCGGACCCAGTACTTC CASKGGQGRTQYF
TRBD1 TRBJ2-7 NA TRBV6-1 TGTGCCAGCAGTGATGGCTTCGGTGGGACAGACTCCTACGAGCAGTACTTC CASSDGFGGTDSYEQYF
NA TRBJ1-6 NA TRBV25-1 TGTGCTGACAGACCGGAGAATTCACCCCTCCACTTT CADRPENSPLHF
NA TRBJ1-6 many TRBV29-1 TGCAGCGTTGAAACGGGTCAGGGCGGTTCACCCCTCCACTTT CSVETGQGGSPLHF
NA TRBJ1-5 many TRBV7-9 TGTGCCAGCAGCTTAGATTGGGATCAGCCCCAGCATTTT CASSLDWDQPQHF
TRBD2 TRBJ2-5 many TRBV2 TGTGCCAGCAGAGGGCGGACTAGCTATCAAGAGACCCAGTACTTC CASRGRTSYQETQYF
TRBD1 TRBJ1-3 NA TRBV25-1 TGTGCCAGCAGCGGACAGGGGCCCTCTGGAAACACCATATATTTT CASSGQGPSGNTIYF
NA TRBJ2-7 NA TRBV7-8 TGTGCCAGCAGCTTAAACTCGGGATCCCTCCACGAGCAGTACTTC CASSLNSGSLHEQYF
TRBD1 TRBJ1-6 many TRBV19 TGTGCCACCCGGGACAGCTATGGCACACCCCTCCACTTT CATRDSYGTPLHF
NA TRBJ1-6 many TRBV10-3 TGTGCCATCAGGGGGCGGAATTCACCCCTCCACTTT CAIRGRNSPLHF
NA TRBJ1-5 NA TRBV7-9 TGTGCCAGCAGTCACCCTTTCGGGGAGACCCAGCATTTT CASSHPFGETQHF
NA TRBJ1-2 many TRBV7-2 TGTGCCAGCAGCCCGGGGCCCCTCTATGGCTACACCTTC CASSPGPLYGYTF
TRBD1 TRBJ1-2 NA TRBV2 TGTGCCAGCAGCTCAGCCGGGACAGGGAGGTATGGCTACACCTTC CASSSAGTGRYGYTF
NA TRBJ2-7 NA TRBV29-1 TGCAGCGTTTGGGGGGGGGACAGCGAGCAGTACTTC CSVWGGDSEQYF
NA TRBJ1-3 NA TRBV2 TGTGCCAGCACCCTCAGCGGGGCTGGAAACACCATATATTTT CASTLSGAGNTIYF
NA TRBJ1-4 NA TRBV7-9 TGTGCCAGCAGTTGGGGGGCAGGGAGGGAAAAACTGTTTTTT CASSWGAGREKLFF
NA TRBJ2-6 many TRBV29-1 TGCAGCGTCCAATCTGGGGCCAACGTCCTGACTTTC CSVQSGANVLTF
NA TRBJ2-2 NA TRBV7-9 TGTGCCAGCAGCTTCACCGAGGACACCGGGGAGCTGTTTTTT CASSFTEDTGELFF
NA TRBJ2-7 many TRBV7-9 TGTGCCAGCAGCGTCACGGGTGGACAGAACGAGCAGTACTTC CASSVTGGQNEQYF
NA TRBJ1-1 few TRBV7-9 TGTGCCAGCAGCTTAGGAGACGGGCTCGGAGCTTTCTTT CASSLGDGLGAFF
NA TRBJ1-2 many TRBV10-3 TGTGCCATCAGTGACGGTCAGATGTATGGCTACACCTTC CAISDGQMYGYTF
TRBD1 TRBJ1-1 many TRBV12-3/TRBV12-4 TGTGCCAGCAGCTGGGACAGGATGAACACTGAAGCTTTCTTT CASSWDRMNTEAFF
TRBD1 TRBJ2-3 NA TRBV2 TGTGCCAGCAGCGAGGACAGGAGCCTCACAGATACGCAGTATTTT CASSEDRSLTDTQYF
NA TRBJ1-1 once TRBV29-1 TGCAGCCAAGATGACAGGAAGAACACTGAAGCTTTCTTT CSQDDRKNTEAFF
NA TRBJ1-1 NA TRBV12-3/TRBV12-4 TGTGCCAGCAGTTTGTTCCAGGGTTCCACTGAAGCTTTCTTT CASSLFQGSTEAFF
NA TRBJ1-5 NA TRBV7-9 TGTGCCAGCAGCTTAGATTTTAGCAATCAGCCCCAGCATTTT CASSLDFSNQPQHF
TRBD2 TRBJ2-5 NA TRBV27 TGTGCCAGCAGTCCTGGGGTAGCGGGGGCCAACCAAGAGACCCAGTACTTC CASSPGVAGANQETQYF
TRBD1 TRBJ1-2 NA TRBV12-3/TRBV12-4 TGTGCCAGCAGCCCCCCGGGGACAGGGAGGAAAGCTGCTAACTATGGCTACACCTTC CASSPPGTGRKAANYGYTF
NA TRBJ2-5 many TRBV29-1 TGCAGCGCCCTACCGGGAAAGGCGGTGGAGACCCAGTACTTC CSALPGKAVETQYF
NA TRBJ1-4 NA TRBV7-9 TGTGCCAGCAGTGGCCAGAGGACAGCAGTCGTAAAACTGTTTTTT CASSGQRTAVVKLFF